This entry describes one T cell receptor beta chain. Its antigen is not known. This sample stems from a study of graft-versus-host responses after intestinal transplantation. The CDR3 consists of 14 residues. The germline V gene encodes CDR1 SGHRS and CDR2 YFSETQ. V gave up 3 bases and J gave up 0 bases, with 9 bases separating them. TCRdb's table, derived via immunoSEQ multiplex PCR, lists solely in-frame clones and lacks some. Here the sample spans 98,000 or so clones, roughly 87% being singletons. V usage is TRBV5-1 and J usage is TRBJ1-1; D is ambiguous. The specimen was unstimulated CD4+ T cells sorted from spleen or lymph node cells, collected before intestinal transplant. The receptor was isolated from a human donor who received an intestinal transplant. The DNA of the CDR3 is TGCGCCAGCAGCTCCATCTATATGAACACTGAAGCTTTCTTT. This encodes CASSSIYMNTEAFF.